This is a list of T cell receptor beta chains from one sample in a study of blood T cell repertoires in COVID-19. Assay used: immunoSEQ multiplex PCR; TCRdb lists only in-frame clones, some missing. The table lists approximately 330,000 clones, around nine tenths of them singletons. The sequenced sample consisted of peripheral blood. Every receptor here comes from a woman aged 50 to 60 with active or convalescent COVID-19. The CDR3 runs from the conserved cysteine through the conserved F or W. The D gene is left open where the match is weak.

V gene: TRBV5-4; D gene: .; J gene: TRBJ2-1; CDR3 protein: CASSLGGDSYNEQFF; CDR3 DNA: TGTGCCAGCAGCTTAGGGGGGGACTCCTACAATGAGCAGTTCTTC
V gene: TRBV7-8; D gene: TRBD1; J gene: TRBJ1-1; CDR3 protein: CASSLAGTGVTEAFF; CDR3 DNA: TGTGCCAGCAGCTTAGCGGGGACAGGGGTCACTGAAGCTTTCTTT
V gene: TRBV10-3; D gene: .; J gene: TRBJ2-2; CDR3 protein: CAISEGGSRPGELFF; CDR3 DNA: TGTGCCATCAGTGAGGGAGGGAGTCGACCCGGGGAGCTGTTTTTT
V gene: TRBV15; D gene: .; J gene: TRBJ2-2; CDR3 protein: CATSRNRVNTGELFF; CDR3 DNA: TGTGCCACCAGCAGAAACAGGGTTAACACCGGGGAGCTGTTTTTT
V gene: TRBV6-6; D gene: TRBD2; J gene: TRBJ2-5; CDR3 protein: CASSRPQLAGGKETQYF; CDR3 DNA: TGTGCCAGCAGTCGCCCTCAACTAGCGGGGGGGAAAGAGACCCAGTACTTC
V gene: TRBV13; D gene: .; J gene: TRBJ1-1; CDR3 protein: CASSERTVNTEAFF; CDR3 DNA: TGTGCCAGCAGCGAGAGGACAGTGAACACTGAAGCTTTCTTT
V gene: TRBV7-2; D gene: TRBD1; J gene: TRBJ1-5; CDR3 protein: CASSIQGDQPQHF; CDR3 DNA: TGTGCCAGCAGCATACAGGGGGATCAGCCCCAGCATTTT
V gene: TRBV9; D gene: TRBD2; J gene: TRBJ2-7; CDR3 protein: CASSVGLAGEGVDEQYF; CDR3 DNA: TGTGCCAGCAGCGTCGGGCTAGCGGGAGAGGGTGTCGACGAGCAGTACTTC
V gene: TRBV5-5; D gene: .; J gene: TRBJ1-3; CDR3 protein: CASSLQGSGNTIYF; CDR3 DNA: TGTGCCAGCAGCTTACAGGGCTCTGGAAACACCATATATTTT
V gene: TRBV28; D gene: .; J gene: TRBJ2-5; CDR3 protein: CASSLAGSQETQYF; CDR3 DNA: TGTGCCAGCAGTCTCGCGGGGTCCCAAGAGACCCAGTACTTC
V gene: TRBV11-3; D gene: .; J gene: TRBJ2-4; CDR3 protein: CASSLGHAAATKNIQYF; CDR3 DNA: TGTGCCAGCAGCTTAGGGCATGCGGCGGCGACCAAAAACATTCAGTACTTC